This T cell receptor beta chain stems from a study of blood T cells in healthy people across ages (dated by TCRdb to the mid-2010s). Notes on the research overall: In model experiments, template switching captured roughly one uniquely barcoded TCR beta cDNA molecule for every two T cells. Donors of different ages were randomly distributed across sequencing lanes to avoid experimental bias. To track age-related changes in TCR beta repertoire diversity, the study relied on deep sequencing normalized with unique cDNA molecular identifiers. The study analyzed two additional independent replicas of 1 million unique cDNA reads from the same blood draw for two donors, one aged 18 to 29 and one aged 80 or older. Four age groups were formed from the donors: young (average roughly 16 years), middle-aged (approximately 39), aged (over 55) and long-lived (more than 75).

The donors were about 40 Caucasian individuals from Russia, aged roughly 6 to 100 years, who were systemically healthy. Each donor gave ten milliliters of peripheral blood, collected into EDTA-treated Vacutainer tubes. Ficoll-Paque density-gradient centrifugation was used to isolate PBMCs, with at least 7 million obtained per sample. Trizol reagent was used to extract total RNA from the PBMCs, yielding at least 5.5 micrograms per sample. Naive CD45RAhigh/CD27high T cell percentages were measured by flow cytometry on a PBMC aliquot from every donor. The protocol used for the library was 5' RACE. The second PCR ran for roughly 6 to 11 cycles and used a J-beta primer mix along with a sample-barcoded 5' primer. A template-switch 5' adaptor carrying 12 random nucleotides introduced a unique molecular identifier onto each TCR beta cDNA molecule. At least 3 million CDR3-containing paired-end reads were obtained from each sample. First-strand cDNA synthesis was performed from all RNA using the Mint cDNA synthesis kit, with priming by a TRBC-specific oligonucleotide. All cDNA was treated with uracil-DNA glycosylase and then went through a first 18-cycle PCR with the universal primers M1SS and BC2_uni_R. From the authors' description of their analysis: For normalization, 1 million high-quality reads were randomly selected from each sample, with every read carrying a distinct molecular identifier. Instead of being binned into consensus sequences, reads with shared molecular identifiers were discarded. MiTCR, run with a Q25 quality threshold and the strictest error-elimination algorithm, handled CDR3 identification, clonotype clustering and error correction. Lower-bound total TCR beta diversity was estimated with a nonparametric unseen species model using Euler transformation. TCRdb applied fastp at Q25 and MiXCR to the public reads, then kept only in-frame beta chains. Identical CDR3 protein sequences are pooled into one entry, listed with their most common genes and DNA. The V and J calls follow TCRdb's processing rather than the paper's. The sample table holds around 2 million distinct CDR3 sequences, of which 35% to 50% were seen once. The ten largest clones take up roughly 24% of the sample.

What the work shows at the level of the full study, not this receptor alone: Observed TCR beta diversity per million T cells fell roughly linearly with age, and a significant reduction was already apparent by age around 40. Because profiling used bulk unsorted PBMCs, naive and antigen-experienced compartments could not be compared conclusively. Compared with the aged group, the long-lived group had more naive CD4+ T cells, fewer expanded clones and increased TCR diversity, a pattern suggesting age selection. A strong correlation was found between observed TCR beta diversity and the percentage of naive T cells measured by flow cytometry. Because donor CMV infection status was unknown, age-related changes in expanded clonotypes were potentially confounded. Estimates of total diversity based on one million sequenced T cells were regarded as lower bounds and as underestimates.

The sample holds many counts of this clonotype. The clone's antigen remains unknown. No base qualities exist here, and no much larger clone lies one base off it. This clonotype was obtained from a human donor in good health. Input material: blood.

The CDR3 is CSAGGGETQYF. The nucleotides are TGCAGTGCGGGCGGGGGCGAGACCCAGTACTTC. The chain joins TRBV20-1 to TRBJ2-5, with TRBD2 as a weak D call on 7 bases. The CDR3 numbers 11 residues from cysteine through phenylalanine. The entry retains the CDR3 DNA only, 33 bases that are in frame from base 1. Trimming at the junction amounts to 6 bases on V and 5 bases on J, and the germline ends lie 10 bases apart. The germline V gene (reference sequence) gives CDR1 as DFQATT and CDR2 as SNEGSKA.